These 5 T cell receptor beta chains share one sample of origin, sequenced in a study of cytomegalovirus exposure and HLA in healthy donors. The PCR ran on 60 Vbeta and 13 Jbeta primers. Measured with immunoSEQ multiplex PCR; TCRdb has only the in-frame clones, and not every one. The sample is made up of 100,000 to 150,000 clones, and the top ten hold more than 1.5% of it. Sequenced sample: PBMCs. Receptors originate from a man between 18 and 29 years old in good health and CMV-seronegative.

The rearrangement joins TRBV5-1 to TRBJ2-5; 9 positions agree with TRBD1. J gave up 3 bases and V 1 base, and 10 bases lay outside the gene matches. The CDR3 spans 17 residues. Germline CDR1 reads SGHRS; CDR2 reads YFSETQ. CDR3 in amino acids: CASSLIGQGTGEETQYF. The CDR3 DNA is TGCGCCAGCAGCTTGATAGGACAGGGGACGGGGGAAGAGACCCAGTACTTC.

The rearrangement links TRBV5-1 to TRBJ2-1; 8 positions agree with TRBD2. This CDR3 contains 12 residues. The germline V gene encodes CDR1 SGHRS and CDR2 YFSETQ. With V trimmed by 1 base and J by 9 bases, 0 bases remained unmatched. This CDR3 is CASSLSGGEQFF. Here the CDR3 DNA reads TGCGCCAGCAGCTTGAGCGGGGGTGAGCAGTTCTTC.

Regarding this clone: The germline gene is not matched at one end of the junction; a read error may be the cause. This chain uses TRBV7-7 with TRBJ2-1, with TRBD1 matching 12 bases. Germline V gives CDR1 SSHAT, CDR2 FNYEAQ (reference sequence). The CDR3 is made up of 15 amino acids. The CDR3 here is CASSWDRGPLGEQFF. Here the CDR3 DNA reads TGTGCTAGCAGCTGGGACAGGGGGCCTCTGGGTGAGCAGTTCTTC.

This rearrangement joins TRBV28 to TRBJ2-7, with a weak D call TRBD2 (7 bases). CDR1 is MDHEN, CDR2 SYDVKM, per germline. This CDR3 has 17 amino acids. V shed 0 bases and J shed 6 bases, with 21 bases lying between them. CDR3 amino acids: CASSLWTGQAGPSEQYF. For the CDR3, the DNA is TGTGCCAGCAGTTTATGGACGGGACAAGCGGGACCAAGCGAGCAGTACTTC.

The rearrangement joins TRBV7-2 to TRBJ2-1; D remains ambiguous. The V end was cut by 2 bases, the J end by 0 bases, with 8 bases between. Germline V CDR1 and CDR2: SGHTA, FQGNSA. The CDR3 loop spans 15 amino acids. The CDR3 DNA is TGTGCCAGCAGCTTATCGGGTGTCTCCTACAATGAGCAGTTCTTC. Translated, it gives CASSLSGVSYNEQFF.